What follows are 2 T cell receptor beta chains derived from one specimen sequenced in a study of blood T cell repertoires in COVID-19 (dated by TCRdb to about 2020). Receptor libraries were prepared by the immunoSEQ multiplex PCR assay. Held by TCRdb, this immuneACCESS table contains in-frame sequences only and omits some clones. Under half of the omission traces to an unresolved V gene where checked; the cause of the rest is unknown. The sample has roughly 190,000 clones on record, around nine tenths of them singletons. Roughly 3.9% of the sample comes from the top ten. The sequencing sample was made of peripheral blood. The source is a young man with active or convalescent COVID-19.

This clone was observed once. DNA of the CDR3: TGTGCCAGCAGCTTGAGGCTCCACGCGGGGGGGCCCGGGGAGCTGTTTTTT. Its protein product is CASSLRLHAGGPGELFF. The chain has TRBV5-6 and TRBJ2-2; 9 nucleotides match TRBD2. Germline V gene data show CDR1 as SGHDT and CDR2 as YYEEEE. With V trimmed by 1 base and J by 6 bases, 10 bases remained unmatched. The CDR3 totals 17 residues. The variable domain in full, completed from reference TRBV5-6 and TRBJ2-2, reads DAGVTQSPTHLIKTRGQQVTLRCSPKSGHDTVSWYQQALGQGPQFIFQYYEEEERQRGNFPDRFSGHQFPNYSSELNVNALLLGDSALYLCASSLRLHAGGPGELFFGEGSRLTVL.

CDR3 loop: CASSRQGARIVETQYF. CDR3 bases: TGTGCCAGCAGTCGACAGGGGGCGAGGATTGTGGAGACCCAGTACTTC. This chain connects TRBV6-6 to TRBJ2-5, with TRBD1 matching 10 bases. This CDR3 is built from 16 residues. V lost 5 bases to trimming and J lost 5 bases; unmatched junction nucleotides: 11. In germline, CDR1 is MNHNY, CDR2 SVGAGI (reference sequence).